The source of this T cell receptor beta chain is a study of OX40 agonist ivuxolimab in advanced cancers. For the study at large: Ivuxolimab, an antibody acting as an agonist of OX40 (CD134), was used to treat patients. Each dose-escalation patient presented with hepatocellular carcinoma, melanoma, renal cell or head and neck cancer.

Notes on this clone: The antigen remains undetermined.

Here immunoSEQ multiplex PCR was the method, and the copy in TCRdb shows in-frame clones only, minus some. The table records approximately 77,000 clones, around four fifths of them present only once. Study-wide findings and caveats: Clones of CD4+ and CD8+ blood T cells grew by week 6 at doses of 0.1 to 3.0 mg/kg. On average, CD8+ T cells showed a greater number of expanded clones than CD4+.

Unmatched junction bases numbered 8, after V lost 4 bases and J lost 2 bases. The length of the CDR3 is 16 residues. Germline CDR1 reads SGHKS; CDR2 reads YYEKEE (reference sequence). The source of this sequence is an adult with an advanced solid tumor such as melanoma, head and neck, liver or kidney cancer. This sample comprised CD4+ or CD8+ T cells sorted from blood, obtained in a trial of the OX40 agonist ivuxolimab. The chain carries TRBV5-5 and TRBJ2-4, with TRBD1 matching over 8 bases. CDR3 residues: CASSKDRVGTKNIQYF. DNA of the CDR3: TGTGCCAGCAGCAAGGACAGGGTTGGGACCAAAAACATTCAGTACTTC.